The present T cell receptor beta chain was sequenced within a study of metastatic and nonmetastatic thyroid tumors (dated by TCRdb to 2020 to 2022). Some background on the complete study: For patients with malignant and with benign thyroid disease, the researchers compared repertoires between peripheral blood samples and tumor or nodule tissue samples. The investigation overall reported the following: In both blood and tumor samples, malignant tumors were reported to have significantly higher TCR beta diversity than benign nodules.

V drops 4 bases and J drops 6 bases, leaving 13 bases in between. Reading from cysteine to phenylalanine, the CDR3 counts 14 amino acids. Kept here is only the CDR3 DNA, which spans 42 bases and is read in frame from base 1. CDR1 is given as SGHDN and CDR2 as FVKESK, both from the germline V gene. This clone was counted ten times or more. It lacks a known antigen. Nothing much larger sits one base from this clone, and base qualities are not available. No treatment had been received by any patient before thyroid surgery. Patient clinical samples collected from the early 2010s to the late 2010s were retrospectively analysed using T-cell receptor beta sequencing. Libraries were made using PCR. Sequenced using an Illumina HiSeq 4000. The TCR beta-chain CDR3 region of each patient was profiled by high-throughput sequencing. The source study handled its data this way. The researchers built a classifier to tell apart papillary thyroid cancer patients with distant metastasis, based on CDR3 differences among clinicopathological groups. Repertoire diversity was assessed with the Shannon index, and tumor-blood repertoire similarity with the Morisita-Horn index. TCRdb took the public reads, trimmed them with fastp at Q25, ran MiXCR for clone calling and kept in-frame beta chains. V and J calls and clone size were set by TCRdb, not the authors. The sample has 30,000 to 35,000 clones on record, 14% to 15% of them singletons. The ten biggest clones cover roughly a fifth of the sample.

The source material was blood. The rearrangement joined TRBV14 to TRBJ2-1; the D segment might be TRBD1 or TRBD2, since each matches 5 bases. The clonotype originates from a male donor with papillary thyroid cancer or a benign thyroid nodule (not recorded which). Some clones in this sample may be carry-over from other donors' samples. Here is the DNA: TGTGCCAGCAGCCCCGTTCGGGGCGGCAATGAGCAGTTCTTC. It encodes CASSPVRGGNEQFF.